What follows are 29 T cell receptor beta chains derived from one specimen sequenced in a study of blood T cell repertoires in COVID-19. Sequenced by immunoSEQ multiplex PCR; TCRdb stores in-frame clones only, minus some. The sample lists about 270,000 clones, about nine tenths occurring once. The sample consisted of PBMCs or T cells enriched from blood (not recorded which). The receptors stem from a woman between 40 and 50 years old with acute COVID-19.

The chain carries TRBV7-3 and TRBJ2-1, with D maybe TRBD1 (7 bases). This CDR3 comprises 15 residues. Germline V gene data show CDR1 as SGHTA and CDR2 as FQGTGA. V was shortened by 2 bases and J by 2 bases, with 10 bases between the two germline ends. The CDR3 region has the DNA TGTGCCAGCAGCTTACAGGGGGGACCCTACAATGAGCAGTTCTTC. Its translation is CASSLQGGPYNEQFF.

The genes are TRBV18 and TRBJ1-1; TRBD1 aligns across 10 bases. This CDR3 has 17 residues. Germline V gene sequence: CDR1 KGHSH, CDR2 LQKENI. Trimming removed 3 bases from V and 4 bases from J; junction bases left unmatched: 11. The CDR3, as DNA: TGTGCCAGCTCACCTAGGGGACAGGGGTATGTAGGCACTGAAGCTTTCTTT. Translated: CASSPRGQGYVGTEAFF.

This clone was seen only once. The chain is built from TRBV5-8 and TRBJ1-2; no clear D gene. CDR1 SGHTS and CDR2 YDEGEE come from the germline V gene. The CDR3 is 12 residues long. The V end was cut by 4 bases, the J end by 2 bases, with 6 bases between. CDR3 protein: CASSIQNYGYTF. The DNA for the CDR3 is TGTGCCAGCAGCATACAGAACTATGGCTACACCTTC.

CDR3 bases: TGTGCCAGCTCACCACAGGACAGGGGGGATCAAAAACTGTTTTTT. It yields the protein CASSPQDRGDQKLFF. The chain carries TRBV18 and TRBJ1-4; 10 nucleotides match TRBD1. CDR3 length: 15 amino acids. With 1 base clipped from V and 9 bases from J, the junction kept 5 bases outside the gene matches. CDR1 KGHSH and CDR2 LQKENI come from the germline V gene. The full variable domain, rest sourced from reference TRBV18 and TRBJ1-4, is NAGVMQNPRHLVRRRGQEARLRCSPMKGHSHVYWYRQLPEEGLKFMVYLQKENIIDESGMPKERFSAEFPKEGPSILRIQQVVRGDSAAYFCASSPQDRGDQKLFFGSGTQLSVL.

J is TRBJ2-2 and V is TRBV28; 7 bases line up with TRBD2. The germline V gene has CDR1 MDHEN and CDR2 SYDVKM. CDR3 length: 15 residues. The trim removed 5 bases at V and 3 bases at J, leaving 6 bases unmatched. The CDR3 spells CASSAAGSDTGELFF. CDR3 DNA: TGTGCCAGCAGTGCAGCGGGGTCCGACACCGGGGAGCTGTTTTTT.

This sequence joins TRBV5-1 and TRBJ1-2; D gene unclear. Germline V gives CDR1 SGHRS, CDR2 YFSETQ. Between the trimmed V and J ends, which lost 0 bases and 0 bases, there was a span of 6 bases. The CDR3 sequence is 14 residues long. This CDR3 is CASSLEPANYGYTF. DNA for the CDR3: TGCGCCAGCAGCTTGGAACCAGCTAACTATGGCTACACCTTC.

The chain combines TRBV10-1 with TRBJ2-2, with a weak D call TRBD2 (5 bases). V was cut by 2 bases and J by 5 bases, with 12 bases left in between. CDR3 length: 15 residues. Germline V gives CDR1 WNHNN, CDR2 SYGVQD (reference sequence). The CDR3 is CASSEGLGYTGELFF. CDR3 DNA: TGCGCCAGCAGTGAGGGACTCGGTTATACCGGGGAGCTGTTTTTT.

The rearrangement links TRBV20-1 to TRBJ1-5, with no clear D. The CDR3 is 14 residues long. The germline gives CDR1 DFQATT, CDR2 SNEGSKA (reference sequence). V was cut by 3 bases and J by 3 bases, with 12 bases left in between. The CDR3 loop is CSASRRAANQPQHF. For the CDR3, the DNA is TGCAGTGCTAGTAGGAGGGCAGCCAATCAGCCCCAGCATTTT.

The J gene is TRBJ1-1, the V gene TRBV3-1 (or the pseudogene TRBV3-2); D call uncertain. Trimming cost V 0 bases and J 1 base, with 15 bases left between them. The CDR3 is 17 amino acids. Per the germline V gene, CDR1 is LGHDT and CDR2 is YNNKEL (reference sequence). The CDR3 is CASSQDPLREENTEAFF. CDR3 DNA sequence: TGTGCCAGCAGCCAAGACCCTCTGCGGGAAGAGAACACTGAAGCTTTCTTT.

The V call is TRBV5-8, the J call TRBJ2-5, with TRBD2 matching over 10 bases. The CDR3 extends over 18 amino acids. Germline CDR1 and CDR2: SGHTS and YDEGEE. Germline trimming cut 3 bases from V and 7 bases from J; bases unmatched to any gene: 18. The CDR3 DNA follows: TGTGCCAGCAGCTCGGATATCGCAGCGGGAGGGGCCGCAGGGACCCAGTACTTC. It codes for CASSSDIAAGGAAGTQYF.

This clone was found once. The gene calls are TRBV18 and TRBJ1-5; the match to TRBD1 covers 7 bases. Per the germline V gene, CDR1 is KGHSH and CDR2 is LQKENI. Losses at the gene ends were 0 bases for V and 9 bases for J; bases not matched to a gene: 8. The CDR3 contains 15 residues. The CDR3: CASSPPGQIHGPQHF. CDR3 DNA sequence: TGTGCCAGCTCACCACCGGGACAGATCCACGGGCCCCAGCATTTT.

The V and J genes are TRBV10-3 and TRBJ1-3, with 8 bases aligning to TRBD1. With V trimmed by 6 bases and J by 3 bases, 7 bases remained unmatched. CDR3 length: 15 residues. Per germline, CDR1 ENHRY and CDR2 SYGVKD. In nucleotides, the CDR3 is TGTGCCATCAGGACAACGGACAGGGATGGAAACACCATATATTTT. This translates into CAIRTTDRDGNTIYF.

This clone was counted once. This CDR3 is also generated by other DNA sequences in the sample. The rearrangement links TRBV30 to TRBJ1-6, with D maybe TRBD1 (5 bases). Trimming shortened V by 3 bases and J by 7 bases, and 10 bases separated the two germline ends. Germline lookup yields CDR1 GTSNPN and CDR2 SVGIG (reference sequence). This CDR3 region has 13 residues. The CDR3, as DNA: TGTGCCTGGAGCTGGGGGGGGAATTCACCCCTCCACTTT. It specifies CAWSWGGNSPLHF.

The chain combines TRBV12-3 or TRBV12-4 with TRBJ1-5, with TRBD1 identical over 8 bases. The CDR3 loop spans 13 amino acids. V trimming: 5 bases; J trimming: 4 bases; junction bases outside the gene matches: 1. The CDR3 region has the DNA TGTGCCAGCAGTAGACAGGGGAATCAGCCCCAGCATTTT. Protein product: CASSRQGNQPQHF.

The chain has TRBV29-1 and TRBJ1-1; no clear D. The CDR3 runs to 13 residues. Germline V gene sequence: CDR1 SQVTM, CDR2 ANQGSEA. The V end was cut by 8 bases, the J end by 0 bases, with 13 bases between. The DNA of the CDR3 is TGCAGCCTCCGGTCCCCGATGAACACTGAAGCTTTCTTT. Its translation: CSLRSPMNTEAFF.

The chain joins TRBV2 to TRBJ1-5; D not resolved. Trimming stripped 3 bases from V and 5 bases from J, with 14 bases between. The CDR3 is made up of 15 amino acids. Germline V gene data show CDR1 as SNHLY and CDR2 as FYNNEI. The CDR3 nucleotides are TGTGCCAGCAGTGAGGCCATTGAGGGATATCAGCCCCAGCATTTT. Residues: CASSEAIEGYQPQHF.

CDR3 nucleotide sequence: TGTGCCGGGCGGCGGGCAGGAGTGACTGGAAACACCATATATTTT. Translated: CAGRRAGVTGNTIYF. This sequence joins TRBV28 and TRBJ1-3; D uncertain. Trimming shortened V by 11 bases and J by 2 bases, and 19 bases separated the two germline ends. The CDR3 contains 15 residues. CDR1 is MDHEN and CDR2 is SYDVKM in the germline V gene.

The genes are TRBV5-1 and TRBJ2-7; the D gene is possibly TRBD2 (6 bases). The germline gives CDR1 SGHRS, CDR2 YFSETQ. The CDR3 loop spans 15 amino acids. Trimming stripped 1 base from V and 7 bases from J, with 18 bases between. CDR3 nucleotide sequence: TGCGCCAGCAGCTTGTCTGGGGGAGGCGGGAAGGAGCAGTACTTC. Protein product: CASSLSGGGGKEQYF.

The chain joins TRBV19 to TRBJ1-4, with D hard to call. Trimming removed 3 bases from V and 7 bases from J, with 9 bases in between. The CDR3 length is 13 residues. Germline CDR1 and CDR2: LNHDA and SQIVND (reference sequence). DNA of the CDR3: TGTGCCAGTAGTATCGGGGTCGCTGAAAAACTGTTTTTT. This codes for CASSIGVAEKLFF.

The rearrangement joins TRBV2 to TRBJ1-5; no definite D call. V lost 1 base to trimming and J lost 9 bases, with 7 bases between them. The CDR3 sequence is 12 residues long. The germline V gene has CDR1 SNHLY and CDR2 FYNNEI. The CDR3, as DNA: TGTGCCAGCAGTGAAGTTCCGAGGCCCCAGCATTTT. Amino acids: CASSEVPRPQHF.

The rearrangement links TRBV7-9 to TRBJ2-1; D remains ambiguous. V gave up 2 bases and J gave up 12 bases, with 8 bases separating them. This CDR3 comprises 11 residues. Germline V gives CDR1 SEHNR, CDR2 FQNEAQ (reference sequence). CDR3 residues: CASSLKGGQFF. The CDR3 nucleotides are TGTGCCAGCAGCTTAAAAGGCGGGCAGTTCTTC. Looking up the rest from reference TRBV7-9 and TRBJ2-1 gives the full variable domain: DTGVSQNPRHKITKRGQNVTFRCDPISEHNRLYWYRQTLGQGPEFLTYFQNEAQLEKSRLLSDRFSAERPKGSFSTLEIQRTEQGDSAMYLCASSLKGGQFFGPGTRLTVL.

The chain recombines TRBV27 with TRBJ2-1; D perhaps matches TRBD2 (5 bases). The V gene lost 1 base and the J gene lost 4 bases, with 14 bases spanning the gap. Germline V gives CDR1 MNHEY, CDR2 SMNVEV (reference sequence). The CDR3 sequence is 16 residues long. Written as DNA, the CDR3 is TGTGCCAGCAGTTTATTTAGTGTAGGAGGTTACAATGAGCAGTTCTTC. Its translation is CASSLFSVGGYNEQFF.

The chain links TRBV19 to TRBJ2-1; 11 nucleotides match TRBD2. The germline gives CDR1 LNHDA, CDR2 SQIVND (reference sequence). Trimming at V came to 3 bases and at J to 3 bases, leaving 7 bases not matched to a gene. The CDR3 runs 17 residues. In DNA form, the CDR3 reads TGTGCCAGTAGTATGTTCCTAGCGGGAGGTCTCTACAATGAGCAGTTCTTC. This translates into CASSMFLAGGLYNEQFF. The variable domain in full, completed from reference TRBV19 and TRBJ2-1, reads DGGITQSPKYLFRKEGQNVTLSCEQNLNHDAMYWYRQDPGQGLRLIYYSQIVNDFQKGDIAEGYSVSREKKESFPLTVTSAQKNPTAFYLCASSMFLAGGLYNEQFFGPGTRLTVL.

The chain recombines TRBV28 with TRBJ2-1; TRBD2 might be the D (6 bases). CDR1 and CDR2 (germline): MDHEN, SYDVKM. Trimming pared 5 bases from V and 4 bases from J, leaving 18 bases between. The CDR3 runs 16 residues. The DNA for the CDR3 is TGTGCCAGCAGTCCCCGTACGGGGGACCTATACAATGAGCAGTTCTTC. It translates to CASSPRTGDLYNEQFF.

The rearrangement uses TRBV27 and TRBJ2-2, with a tentative D call TRBD2 (5 bases). Germline V gene lookup returns CDR1 MNHEY and CDR2 SMNVEV (reference sequence). V lost 5 bases and J lost 4, with 11 bases in between. The CDR3 has 14 amino acids. The CDR3: CASSPSRGTGELFF. In nucleotides, the CDR3 is TGTGCCAGCAGTCCTTCTCGGGGCACCGGGGAGCTGTTTTTT.

The chain is built from TRBV28 and TRBJ2-7; D is perhaps TRBD2 (5 bases). Looked up from germline, CDR1 is MDHEN and CDR2 is SYDVKM. The length of the CDR3 is 15 residues. Trimming stripped 8 bases from V and 6 bases from J, with 23 bases between. For the CDR3, the DNA is TGTGCCAGCCGCCCCAACATCGGTTTCGGAGGCGAGCAGTACTTC. Its protein product is CASRPNIGFGGEQYF. Full variable domain (rest looked up from reference TRBV28 and TRBJ2-7): DVKVTQSSRYLVKRTGEKVFLECVQDMDHENMFWYRQDPGLGLRLIYFSYDVKMKEKGDIPEGYSVSREKKERFSLILESASTNQTSMYLCASRPNIGFGGEQYFGPGTRLTVT.

The chain couples TRBV7-2 to TRBJ2-7, with TRBD1 matching 7 bases. After removal of 8 bases from V and 5 bases from J, the junction contained 15 bases not matched to a gene. This CDR3 contains 15 residues. CDR1 and CDR2 (germline): SGHTA, FQGNSA. In DNA form, the CDR3 reads TGTGCCAGCGGGAAAAGTGGAGACAGGGTCGACGAGCAGTACTTC. Its protein is CASGKSGDRVDEQYF. Drawing the rest from reference TRBV7-2 and TRBJ2-7, the complete variable domain is GAGVSQSPSNKVTEKGKDVELRCDPISGHTALYWYRQSLGQGLEFLIYFQGNSAPDKSGLPSDRFSAERTGGSVSTLTIQRTQQEDSAVYLCASGKSGDRVDEQYFGPGTRLTVT.

The J gene is TRBJ2-1, the V gene TRBV10-2, with 9 positions matching TRBD2. Germline V lookup: CDR1 WSHSY, CDR2 SAAADI. CDR3 length equals 16 residues. The junction had 6 bases not matched to a gene; V was cut back by 0 bases and J by 6 bases. In DNA form, the CDR3 reads TGCGCCAGCAGTGAGTCGAGCCGCGGGAGGGCCAATGAGCAGTTCTTC. Translating it yields CASSESSRGRANEQFF.

The chain carries TRBV6-5 and TRBJ1-4; D gene unclear. Looked up from germline, CDR1 is MNHEY and CDR2 is SVGAGI. The CDR3 is 14 residues long. The V end lost 0 bases, the J end lost 7 bases, and 9 bases lay between the germline ends. This CDR3 reads CASSYSYTFEKLFF. As DNA, the CDR3 is TGTGCCAGCAGTTACTCGTACACGTTTGAAAAACTGTTTTTT.